This paragraph reports one T cell receptor (beta chain). Its antigen is not yet known. The sample holds no much larger clone one base away, and base qualities are not on file. CDR1 and CDR2, looked up from the germline V gene, are SGHTA and FQGNSA. Measured from the cysteine to the phenylalanine, the CDR3 is 16 residues long. The retained sequence is limited to the CDR3, 48 bases, with the frame set at the first base. Germline trimming amounts to 5 bases on V and 2 bases on J, with 5 as the count of junction bases outside the gene matches. The time point label, as the study defines it: persistent/refractory GD, antithyroid drugs over 5 years with positive TRAb. For both TCR sequencing and RNA sequencing, RNA was extracted from PBMCs in TRIzol. The diagnosis of Graves' disease followed American Thyroid Association guidelines. The patients came from an endocrinology department in Xi'an, China. Each patient gave 8.5 to 9.5 milliliters of peripheral blood, collected in an EDTA anticoagulant tube. Ficoll Paque Plus density gradient separation was used to isolate PBMCs, and no further T cell sorting was done. An Agilent 2100 Bioanalyzer and agarose gel were used to check RNA quality, and a NanoDrop 2000 was used to measure RNA concentration.

Libraries were constructed by multiplex PCR. Sequenced on an Illumina HiSeq 4000. iRepertoire HTBI primers and Arm-PCR amplification of CDR3 regions were used to construct TCR beta libraries. Before sequencing, the PCR products went through gel purification. On the study's bioinformatics: Across samples, fewer than 70 TRBV and 13 to 15 TRBJ segments were identified and used for gene usage analysis of CDR3 amino acid clonotypes. COPE and FqMerger were used to merge filtered high-quality paired reads into contigs. BLAST was used to align contigs to IMGT TRBV, TRBD and TRBJ reference genes, and CDR3 was defined according to IMGT. Highly expanded clones were defined as clonotypes with a frequency above 0.1%. Shannon entropy was used to measure repertoire diversity, and the Gini coefficient was used to measure V-J evenness. Clonotypes shared by more than one individual were considered public. In TCRdb, the public reads were trimmed at Q25 with fastp and aligned with MiXCR, with productive beta chains retained. Here each entry gathers all rows of one CDR3 protein and keeps the most common genes and DNA. The V and J calls reflect TCRdb's pipeline rather than the authors' work. The sample table contains some 280,000 distinct CDR3 sequences; only one count was recorded for roughly a fifth of them. The ten largest clones capture more than 55% of the sample.

The data were taken from a study of regulatory T cells in long-lasting Graves disease (dated by TCRdb to the early 2020s). For context, the study as a whole: Persistent Graves' disease was defined as antithyroid drug treatment for over 5 years with persistently positive TSH receptor autoantibodies. Peripheral blood TCR sequencing and RNA sequencing compared persistent Graves' disease patients with newly diagnosed Graves' disease patients. The study was registered as a clinical trial and conducted in China. A total of around 35 samples were covered by TCR sequencing, comprising some 13 persistent and around 20 newly diagnosed Graves' disease patients. Antithyroid drugs had been taken for 8.5 to 11 years on average by persistent Graves' disease patients in the clinical cohort. Overall study results and their limits: The small sample size was acknowledged by the authors as a limitation that may reduce accuracy. Only peripheral blood was studied, because thyroid tissue, the primary lesion, was inaccessible. Only the TCR beta chain was sequenced and analyzed. Preferential use of TRBV28, TRBJ1-2 and TRBJ2-5 was observed in persistent disease, whereas TRBV20-1 and TRBJ2-1 were favored in newly diagnosed disease. Compared with newly diagnosed patients, persistent Graves' disease patients had lower TCR Shannon entropy and fewer highly expanded clones, which suggests clonal expansion. Patients with persistent disease shared more public clonotypes (approximately 2,500) than newly diagnosed patients did (around 930).

This TCR derives from a female donor with Graves disease. The rearrangement joined TRBV7-2 to TRBJ1-4; the central 10 bases match TRBD1. Specimen: peripheral blood mononuclear cells (PBMCs), collected when the disease was refractory, from a patient treated with antithyroid drugs. The sequenced DNA: TGTGCCAGCAGCCAGAGACAGGGGGCCACTAATGAAAAACTGTTTTTT. Its protein is CASSQRQGATNEKLFF.